One and the same sample provided the 7 T cell receptor beta chains below, sequenced in a study of CD8 T cells in Susac syndrome (dated by TCRdb to the late 2010s). The method behind the library was the immunoSEQ multiplex PCR assay. RNA was extracted using the RNeasy kit, and roughly 0.45 to 1 microgram was reverse transcribed with random hexamers. TCRdb reworked the public reads: Q25 trimming with fastp, MiXCR clone assembly, productive beta chains retained. Rows matching on CDR3 protein sequence are summarized as one entry with the most common DNA and genes. Here the sample has some 68,000 distinct CDR3 sequences; approximately 93% occur a single time. The ten largest clones take up 0.15% of the sample. Sequences were obtained from CD4+ T cells from PBMCs. These receptors were collected from a human donor with Susac syndrome.

The DNA for the CDR3 is TGTGCCAGCAGGGTAAATTTGGGCAATGAGCAGTTCTTC. It encodes CASRVNLGNEQFF. The genes are TRBV2 and TRBJ2-1; no definite D call. V was cut by 6 bases and J by 6 bases, with 12 bases left in between. The CDR3 contains 13 residues. CDR1 is SNHLY, CDR2 FYNNEI, per germline.

Concerning this clonotype itself: The DNA is left out, because the CDR3 cannot be placed on it with certainty; the CDR3 is given as TCRdb lists it. CDR3 loop: CISVSEASGTGSGANVLTF. V and J are TRBV7-5 and TRBJ2-6; TRBD1, the table's D call, lacks a check against the DNA. TRBV7-5 corresponds to a pseudogene. The CDR3 numbers 19 amino acids, ends counted.

The chain links TRBV6-6 to TRBJ2-3, with D perhaps matching TRBD1 (6 bases). With 6 bases removed from V and 2 bases from J, the gap between germline ends came to 15 bases. The CDR3 spans 15 residues. Germline V CDR1 and CDR2: MNHNY, SVGAGI (reference sequence). DNA for the CDR3: TGTGCCAGCAGAAGAAGCCGGGACAACACAGATACGCAGTATTTT. It encodes CASRRSRDNTDTQYF.

The rearrangement links TRBV20-1 to TRBJ2-7; TRBD1 matches at 7 bases. The CDR3 covers 15 residues. The trim removed 6 bases at V and 0 bases at J, leaving 11 bases unmatched. Germline CDR1 reads DFQATT; CDR2 reads SNEGSKA (reference sequence). CDR3: CSASQFGTDSYEQYF. The CDR3 nucleotides are TGCAGTGCGTCTCAATTTGGGACAGACTCCTACGAGCAGTACTTC.

This chain connects TRBV6-2 or TRBV6-3 to TRBJ2-2, with a weak D call TRBD2 (6 bases). The germline V gene encodes CDR1 MNHEY and CDR2 SVGEGT. The V end lost 7 bases, the J end lost 0 bases, and 15 bases lay between the germline ends. This CDR3 region has 16 residues. CDR3 nucleotide sequence: TGTGCCAGCATCCTAGGGACTCCCACGAACACCGGGGAGCTGTTTTTT. This sequence encodes CASILGTPTNTGELFF.

The chain uses TRBV14 and TRBJ1-3; no definite D call. CDR1 and CDR2 from the germline V gene are SGHDN and FVKESK. There are 15 residues in the CDR3. Trimming stripped 2 bases from V and 0 bases from J, with 8 bases between. The CDR3 sequence is CASSQFENSGNTIYF. DNA for the CDR3: TGTGCCAGCAGCCAATTTGAGAACTCTGGAAACACCATATATTTT.

The CDR3 reads CASRTVGETQYF. CDR3 in DNA: TGTGCCAGCAGAACAGTCGGGGAGACCCAGTACTTC. This rearrangement joins TRBV7-8 to TRBJ2-5; D is undetermined. CDR1 and CDR2 (germline): SGHVS, FQNEAQ. CDR3 length: 12 residues. Trimming stripped 6 bases from V and 5 bases from J, with 10 bases between.